This is a list of T cell receptor beta chains from one sample in a study of blood T cell repertoires in COVID-19. The assay was immunoSEQ multiplex PCR, and TCRdb's table has in-frame clones only and misses some. The sample contains 200,000 to 250,000 clones, roughly four fifths of which appear only once. The sequencing sample was made of peripheral blood. These TCRs come from a woman older than 75 with COVID-19, enrolled during active disease. Both conserved end residues are part of each CDR3.

V gene,J gene,CDR3 length,CDR3 protein
TRBV5-1,TRBJ2-6,15,CASMRDTSGANVLTF
TRBV5-1,TRBJ2-5,16,CASSLGGGAVWETQYF
TRBV7-8,TRBJ2-5,17,CASSLRSVGGAGETQYF
TRBV30,TRBJ2-5,14,CAWSGRGLRETQYF
TRBV20-1,TRBJ1-6,15,CSASGTGRENSPLHF
TRBV2,TRBJ2-3,17,CASSAPPAVGGTDTQYF
TRBV28,TRBJ1-1,12,CAIKGQGVEAFF
TRBV23-1,TRBJ1-1,14,CASSHGHLNTEAFF
TRBV5-4,TRBJ2-7,17,CASSVGTGGGLPYEQYF
TRBV18,TRBJ1-1,14,CASSPLEANTEAFF
TRBV6-6,TRBJ1-1,14,CASSPDRVNTEAFF
TRBV5-4,TRBJ2-7,15,CASSFGTGTSYEQYF
TRBV18,TRBJ1-1,12,CASSQQDREAFF
TRBV24-1,TRBJ1-5,14,CATQEGQGNQPQHF
TRBV11-2,TRBJ2-7,16,CASSLGAGTVTYEQYF
TRBV7-7,TRBJ1-1,14,CASSPLEGRTEAFF
TRBV9,TRBJ2-7,15,CASSAGPTNSYEQYF
TRBV15,TRBJ1-5,15,CATSRIRAGGEPQHF
TRBV3-1/TRBV3-2,TRBJ2-5,16,CASSRTSGGAGETQYF
TRBV7-2,TRBJ1-3,15,CASSLRGQAGNTIYF
TRBV3-1/TRBV3-2,TRBJ1-6,14,CASSPGQLNSPLHF
TRBV7-8,TRBJ1-1,16,CASSPWDRGKGTEAFF
TRBV5-6,TRBJ1-4,15,CASSSLGSLNEKLFF
TRBV7-8,TRBJ1-5,16,CASSLEGRYSNQPQHF
TRBV7-8,TRBJ2-5,15,CASSLEAGAGETQYF
TRBV6-2/TRBV6-3,TRBJ1-5,13,CASSRLQNQPQHF
TRBV27,TRBJ1-4,13,CASSITRGEKLFF
TRBV5-1,TRBJ1-1,15,CASSLGPGEYTEAFF
TRBV5-1,TRBJ1-6,15,CASSLLPGDNSPLHF
TRBV20-1,TRBJ2-1,11,CSALDRVRQFF
TRBV6-2/TRBV6-3,TRBJ1-1,17,CASSPTLGKGQNTEAFF
TRBV6-2/TRBV6-3,TRBJ1-2,12,CASSPGGHGYTF
TRBV20-1,TRBJ2-3,15,CSASGRSGNADTQYF
TRBV6-5,TRBJ2-5,14,CASSYVPGSGTQYF
TRBV30,TRBJ1-5,12,CAWSPGVQPQHF
TRBV7-9,TRBJ2-2,14,CASSLGQGTGELFF
TRBV5-1,TRBJ2-1,18,CASSFGGRGTSGSNEQFF
TRBV7-2,TRBJ2-7,15,CASRSAGGPAYEQYF
TRBV19,TRBJ1-2,15,CASSNPGQGNYGYTF
TRBV3-1/TRBV3-2,TRBJ2-3,15,CASSPRQGATDTQYF
TRBV27,TRBJ1-2,13,CASSFGISGGYTF
TRBV27,TRBJ1-1,14,CASSLRGGNTEAFF
TRBV6-5,TRBJ2-2,14,CASSYERGTGELFF
TRBV30,TRBJ1-1,13,CAWSVHRATEAFF
TRBV15,TRBJ2-3,15,CATSRVGLGGDTQYF
TRBV5-4,TRBJ1-1,15,CASSGQTGMNTEAFF
TRBV27,TRBJ1-5,15,CASSLSWQGYQPQHF
TRBV15,TRBJ2-2,15,CATSRGTSFAGELFF
TRBV29-1,TRBJ1-1,15,CSVEVPLSRNTEAFF